Listed here are 20 T cell receptor beta chains from one sample, sequenced in a study of blood T cell repertoires in COVID-19. Assay used: immunoSEQ multiplex PCR; TCRdb lists only in-frame clones, some missing. The sample lists 65,000 to 95,000 clones, around nine tenths occurring once. Specimen: peripheral blood. All receptors derive from a man in his 70s with active or convalescent COVID-19.

The chain employs TRBV2 and TRBJ2-3; 11 bases fit TRBD2. V lost 4 bases, J lost 1 base, and 1 base stayed unmatched. The germline CDR1 and CDR2 sequences are SNHLY and FYNNEI. This CDR3 is built from 15 residues. The CDR3 nucleotides read TGTGCCAGCAGTGCACTAGCGGGAGGCACAGATACGCAGTATTTT. Translated: CASSALAGGTDTQYF.

The chain joins TRBV29-1 to TRBJ1-1; TRBD1 matches 7 bases. CDR1 SQVTM and CDR2 ANQGSEA come from the germline V gene. Trimming at V came to 4 bases and at J to 10 bases, leaving 12 bases not matched to a gene. This CDR3 is 13 amino acids long. The CDR3 DNA follows: TGCAGCGTTGTGGCCCCAGGGGGTGGCGTAGCTTTCTTT. This encodes CSVVAPGGGVAFF.

The CDR3 is CASSVRGTDTQYF. CDR3 sequence (DNA): TGTGCCAGCTCAGTCCGAGGAACAGATACGCAGTATTTT. The V call is TRBV18, the J call TRBJ2-3, with D hard to call. With 5 bases removed from V and 3 bases from J, the gap between germline ends came to 9 bases. In germline, CDR1 is KGHSH, CDR2 LQKENI. CDR3 size: 13 residues.

The chain employs TRBV25-1 and TRBJ1-2, with a weak D call TRBD1 (6 bases). Trimming left V 5 bases short and J 6 bases short, with 13 bases between. CDR1 is MGHDK and CDR2 is SYGVNS in the germline V gene. The CDR3 contains 13 residues. DNA for the CDR3: TGTGCCAGCAGTTTCGGACAGTACAATGGCTACACCTTC. Translated, it gives CASSFGQYNGYTF.

This rearrangement joins TRBV5-6 to TRBJ1-2; 9 bases agree with TRBD1. The CDR3 is made up of 14 amino acids. Germline trimming cut 3 bases from V and 4 bases from J; bases unmatched to any gene: 4. Looked up from germline, CDR1 is SGHDT and CDR2 is YYEEEE. The CDR3 sequence is CASSSTGQGYGYTF. CDR3 bases: TGTGCCAGCAGCTCAACGGGACAGGGCTATGGCTACACCTTC.

This chain joins TRBV27 and TRBJ1-5; the D is unclear. Germline loops: CDR1 MNHEY, CDR2 SMNVEV (reference sequence). This CDR3 has 14 residues. The V end lost 7 bases, the J end lost 0 bases, and 10 bases lay between the germline ends. The CDR3 bases are TGTGCCAGCATACCCAGATATAGCAATCAGCCCCAGCATTTT. Amino acids: CASIPRYSNQPQHF.

This sequence joins TRBV7-9 and TRBJ2-7, with 10 bases identical to TRBD1. The CDR3 is made up of 15 amino acids. V trimming: 5 bases; J trimming: 4 bases; junction bases outside the gene matches: 8. Germline CDR1 SEHNR, CDR2 FQNEAQ (reference sequence). The CDR3 bases are TGTGCCAGCAGCCGACTTGGACAGGGGGGATACGAGCAGTACTTC. Protein product: CASSRLGQGGYEQYF.

This rearrangement joins TRBV30 to TRBJ1-2; 10 bases map to TRBD1. The trim removed 7 bases at V and 4 bases at J, leaving 3 bases unmatched. The germline V gene has CDR1 GTSNPN and CDR2 SVGIG (reference sequence). CDR3 length equals 12 residues. CDR3 nucleotides: TGTGCCTCGGACAGGGGGGTCTATGGCTACACCTTC. It is translated as CASDRGVYGYTF.

The V and J genes are TRBV5-1 and TRBJ2-5, with 7 bases fitting TRBD1. The junction had 11 bases not matched to a gene; V was cut back by 4 bases and J by 2 bases. This CDR3 is built from 16 residues. Germline-derived CDR1 and CDR2 are SGHRS and YFSETQ. For the CDR3, the DNA is TGCGCCAGCAGCACTTCGCAGACAGGGAATCAAGAGACCCAGTACTTC. It specifies CASSTSQTGNQETQYF.

This clone occurred a few times. The chain carries TRBV6-5 and TRBJ1-5; 7 nucleotides align to TRBD1. The CDR3 loop spans 14 amino acids. CDR1 is MNHEY, CDR2 SVGAGI, per germline. The V and J ends lost 6 bases and 3 bases, in that order; junction bases with no gene match: 5. This CDR3 reads CASRGDSNNQPQHF. DNA for the CDR3: TGTGCCAGCAGGGGGGACAGCAACAATCAGCCCCAGCATTTT.

This chain joins TRBV10-3 and TRBJ1-1; 8 bases line up with TRBD1. The CDR3 is made up of 14 amino acids. Germline V gene data show CDR1 as ENHRY and CDR2 as SYGVKD. Unmatched junction bases numbered 6, after V lost 6 bases and J lost 3 bases. The CDR3 DNA reads as TGTGCCATCAGGGAGGACAGGGATGACACTGAAGCTTTCTTT. Amino acids: CAIREDRDDTEAFF.

This chain joins TRBV27 and TRBJ1-3, with D possibly matching TRBD1 (6 bases). Trimming left V 4 bases short and J 2 bases short, with 12 bases between. The CDR3 loop spans 15 amino acids. Germline CDR1 is MNHEY and CDR2 is SMNVEV (reference sequence). CDR3 sequence: CASSSGTLTGNTIYF. DNA for the CDR3: TGTGCCAGCAGTTCCGGGACACTAACTGGAAACACCATATATTTT.

The chain couples TRBV5-1 to TRBJ1-6; D might be TRBD1 (6 bases). Trimming pared 2 bases from V and 6 bases from J, leaving 9 bases between. CDR1 and CDR2 (germline): SGHRS, YFSETQ. The CDR3 spans 14 residues. The CDR3 DNA reads as TGCGCCAGCAGCTTTATGGACAGTAATTCACCCCTCCACTTT. As protein: CASSFMDSNSPLHF.

The chain uses TRBV5-1 and TRBJ2-5; perhaps TRBD1 as D (5 bases). V was pared by 2 bases and J by 4 bases, with 6 bases between. The CDR3 is 12 amino acids. Germline CDR1 is SGHRS and CDR2 is YFSETQ. The chain's CDR3 is CASSLGAETQYF. The CDR3 region has the DNA TGCGCCAGCAGCTTAGGGGCAGAGACCCAGTACTTC. The entire variable domain, with the rest obtained from reference TRBV5-1 and TRBJ2-5, is as follows: KAGVTQTPRYLIKTRGQQVTLSCSPISGHRSVSWYQQTPGQGLQFLFEYFSETQRNKGNFPGRFSGRQFSNSRSEMNVSTLELGDSALYLCASSLGAETQYFGPGTRLLVL.

CDR3 DNA: TGCGCCAGCAGCTTTTCCAGGGGGACGAACTATGGCTACACCTTC. It yields the protein CASSFSRGTNYGYTF. The chain uses TRBV5-1 and TRBJ1-2; 7 positions agree with TRBD1. The junction had 6 bases not matched to a gene; V was cut back by 2 bases and J by 2 bases. Per germline, CDR1 SGHRS and CDR2 YFSETQ. The CDR3 covers 15 residues.

The chain carries TRBV29-1 and TRBJ2-6; D is uncertain. The germline V and J ends were trimmed by 6 bases and 0 bases, with 6 bases remaining between them. CDR1 is SQVTM, CDR2 ANQGSEA, per germline. The length of the CDR3 is 13 residues. The CDR3 DNA reads TGCAGCGTGTCCTCCTCTGGGGCCAACGTCCTGACTTTC. Protein: CSVSSSGANVLTF.

The rearrangement uses TRBV2 and TRBJ2-5; possibly TRBD1 for D (6 bases). The CDR3 length is 14 residues. V lost 5 bases, J lost 1 base, and 11 bases lay in between. CDR1 SNHLY and CDR2 FYNNEI come from the germline V gene. This CDR3 is CASSPGTLQETQYF. The DNA of the CDR3 is TGTGCCAGCAGTCCCGGGACACTCCAAGAGACCCAGTACTTC.

The chain employs TRBV15 and TRBJ1-5, with a weak D call TRBD1 (5 bases). V shed 3 bases and J shed 0 bases, with 9 bases lying between them. There are 15 residues in the CDR3. Germline CDR1 reads LNHNV; CDR2 reads YYDKDF (reference sequence). The CDR3 loop reads CATSRTDYSNQPQHF. The DNA for the CDR3 is TGTGCCACCAGCAGGACAGATTATAGCAATCAGCCCCAGCATTTT. Supplemented by reference TRBV15 and TRBJ1-5, the full variable domain reads DAMVIQNPRYQVTQFGKPVTLSCSQTLNHNVMYWYQQKSSQAPKLLFHYYDKDFNNEADTPDNFQSRRPNTSFCFLDIRSPGLGDTAMYLCATSRTDYSNQPQHFGDGTRLSIL.

The V and J genes are TRBV7-6 and TRBJ1-3; D might be TRBD1 (5 bases). V lost 1 base, J lost 0 bases, and 16 bases lay in between. Germline lookup yields CDR1 SGHVS and CDR2 FNYEAQ. The CDR3 is made up of 18 amino acids. In DNA, the CDR3 is TGTGCCAGCAGCTTAGGGGGCAGAGGTACCTCCTCTGGAAACACCATATATTTT. It codes for CASSLGGRGTSSGNTIYF. The whole variable domain, filled in from reference TRBV7-6 and TRBJ1-3, reads GAGVSQSPRYKVTKRGQDVALRCDPISGHVSLYWYRQALGQGPEFLTYFNYEAQQDKSGLPNDRFSAERPEGSISTLTIQRTEQRDSAMYRCASSLGGRGTSSGNTIYFGEGSWLTVV.

In its sample, this clone was seen once. This chain joins TRBV5-1 and TRBJ1-3; D might be TRBD1 (6 bases). The CDR3 has 18 residues. Germline V gives CDR1 SGHRS, CDR2 YFSETQ. Trimming removed 4 bases from V and 0 bases from J, with 20 bases in between. CDR3 in amino acids: CASSRGNLQANSGNTIYF. CDR3 nucleotides: TGCGCCAGCAGCAGGGGGAACTTACAGGCGAACTCTGGAAACACCATATATTTT.